This TCR beta chain stems from a study of blood T cell repertoires in COVID-19. Study as a whole: Some COVID-19 samples were acute and others convalescent; all came from the United States, Italy and Spain.

Germline assignment: CDR1 SGHNT and CDR2 YENEEA. The ends were cut back, 3 bases at V and 11 bases at J, with 8 bases in the middle. This CDR3 has 11 amino acids. Source study methods: Counts of nucleated cells, estimated from reference gene primer amplification, were obtained. TCRdb's copy holds only in-frame clones and misses some; the assay was immunoSEQ multiplex PCR. V, J and clone size are those of that table, while D and trimming were read from the DNA. The sample includes fewer than 250,000 clones, around four fifths of them seen just once. The sequence came from a woman in her seventies with active or convalescent COVID-19. The gene calls are TRBV11-3 and TRBJ1-5, with TRBD1 as a possible D gene (5 bases). Material: peripheral blood. The CDR3 sequence: CASSLGGAQHF. The CDR3 bases are TGTGCCAGCAGCTTGGGGGGGGCCCAGCATTTT.